The sequence of this TCR beta chain was determined in a study of cytomegalovirus exposure and HLA in healthy donors. Study-level points and caveats: TRBV6-2, TRBV6-3 and some other V segments were unresolvable in 87-base-pair reads. The authors later linked a missense DCLRE1C variant to TCR beta V- and J-gene trimming. Most TCRs appeared rarely, but some public TCRs recurred in many donors.

Turning to this clone: Its antigen remains unidentified.

The CDR3 consists of 13 residues. Trimming removed 2 bases at V and 1 base at J, with 4 bases between. Germline assignment: CDR1 SGHTA and CDR2 FQGTGA. The PCR employed 60 Vbeta primers together with 13 Jbeta primers. Under the authors' procedure: Unique TCR beta chains numbered approximately 76 million in a later analysis, with some 9.9 million shared. Assay used: immunoSEQ multiplex PCR; TCRdb lists only in-frame clones, some missing. V and J calls and clone size are as listed in that table; D and trimming were resolved from the DNA. The repertoire holds about 180,000 clones, roughly 86% seen once, with around 4.8% in the top ten.

V is TRBV7-3 and J is TRBJ2-3; no clear D gene. This sequence originates from a girl between 10 and 17 years old in good health and CMV-seropositive. The source material was PBMCs. The CDR3, as DNA: TGTGCCAGCAGCTTATCTGGCACAGATACGCAGTATTTT. Encoded protein: CASSLSGTDTQYF. The entire variable domain, with the rest obtained from reference TRBV7-3 and TRBJ2-3, is as follows: GAGVSQTPSNKVTEKGKYVELRCDPISGHTALYWYRQSLGQGPEFLIYFQGTGAADDSGLPNDRFFAVRPEGSVSTLKIQRTERGDSAVYLCASSLSGTDTQYFGPGTRLTVL.